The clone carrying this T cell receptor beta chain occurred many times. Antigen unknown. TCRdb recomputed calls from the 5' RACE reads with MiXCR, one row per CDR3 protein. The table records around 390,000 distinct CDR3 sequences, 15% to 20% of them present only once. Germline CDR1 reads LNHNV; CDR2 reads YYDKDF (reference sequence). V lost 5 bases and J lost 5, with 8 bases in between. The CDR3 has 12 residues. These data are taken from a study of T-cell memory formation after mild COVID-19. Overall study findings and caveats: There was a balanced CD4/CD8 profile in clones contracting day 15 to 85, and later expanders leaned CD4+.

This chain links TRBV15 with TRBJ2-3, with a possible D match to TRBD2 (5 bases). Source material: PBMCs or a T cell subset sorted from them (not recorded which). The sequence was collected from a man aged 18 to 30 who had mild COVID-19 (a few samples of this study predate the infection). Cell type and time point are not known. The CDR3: CATSPEGDTQYF. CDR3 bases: TGTGCCACCAGCCCAGAGGGAGATACGCAGTATTTT.